Listed below are T cell receptor beta chains from one sample, sequenced in a study of blood T cell repertoires in COVID-19. The table came from immunoSEQ multiplex PCR; TCRdb's copy has only in-frame clones and leaves some out. Of 270,000 or so clones in the sample, 80% to 85% were seen once. The sequenced sample was PBMCs or T cells enriched from blood (not recorded which). The receptors stem from a man over 45 who had recovered from COVID-19. CDR3s include the opening cysteine and the closing phenylalanine or tryptophan. A D gene is named only where the DNA matches it firmly. Not all rows give a size; the values are once, few, many and, for expanded clones, a class.

cdr3_nt	cdr3_aa	j_call	clone_size	d_call	v_call
TGCAGCGCTGTGTGGGGGCTAGCGGGAGGGGTAGGAGAGACCCAGTACTTC	CSAVWGLAGGVGETQYF	TRBJ2-5	NA	TRBD2	TRBV29-1
TGCGCCAGCAGTGAACAGGGTTCTGGAAACACCATATATTTT	CASSEQGSGNTIYF	TRBJ1-3	NA	NA	TRBV10-2
TGTGCCAGCAGCCCCAGGACAGGGGTGACCCACGAGCAGTACTTC	CASSPRTGVTHEQYF	TRBJ2-7	NA	TRBD1	TRBV7-2
TGTGCCAGCAGTTTCCGTTCAGGGCTCGCGAACACCGGGGAGCTGTTTTTT	CASSFRSGLANTGELFF	TRBJ2-2	NA	NA	TRBV28
TGTGCCACCTCGGGGGGGCCAAACACTGAAGCTTTCTTT	CATSGGPNTEAFF	TRBJ1-1	NA	NA	TRBV6-5
TGCGCCAGCAGCTTAGGCGGGGGGACCTCCTACGAGCAGTACTTC	CASSLGGGTSYEQYF	TRBJ2-7	few	TRBD2	TRBV5-1
TGTGCCAGCAGGCCGGGACTAGCGGGAGTTGGGGAGACCCAGTACTTC	CASRPGLAGVGETQYF	TRBJ2-5	NA	TRBD2	TRBV2
TGTGCCAGCAGTTTAAGGGGGATCGGGGAGCTGTTTTTT	CASSLRGIGELFF	TRBJ2-2	NA	NA	TRBV12-3/TRBV12-4
TGCGCCAGCAGCCAAGATTATGGCTCCCTCTACGAGCAGTACTTC	CASSQDYGSLYEQYF	TRBJ2-7	NA	NA	TRBV4-3
TGTGCCAGCAGCCAACCAGACTACAATGAGCAGTTCTTC	CASSQPDYNEQFF	TRBJ2-1	NA	NA	TRBV12-3/TRBV12-4
TGCGCCAGCAGCCAAGCGGCGGGAGGGCCCGGGGAGCTGTTTTTT	CASSQAAGGPGELFF	TRBJ2-2	NA	TRBD2	TRBV4-3
TGTGCCAGTAGCCCCCTGAGGGAAAAAGAGACCCAGTACTTC	CASSPLREKETQYF	TRBJ2-5	NA	NA	TRBV19
TGTGCCAGCAGTCTTCGCACAGATACGCAGTATTTT	CASSLRTDTQYF	TRBJ2-3	once	NA	TRBV28
TGTGCCACCAGTGCCCAGGGGCCTAACACTGAAGCTTTCTTT	CATSAQGPNTEAFF	TRBJ1-1	NA	NA	TRBV24-1
TGTGCCAGCAGCCCCGGGGTCGAGCAGTACTTC	CASSPGVEQYF	TRBJ2-7	NA	NA	TRBV7-8
TGTGCCACCAGTGATCCCACGTCCCGAGGGCCCCAGCATTTT	CATSDPTSRGPQHF	TRBJ1-5	few	NA	TRBV24-1
TGTGCCAGCAGCCTCAGCGGGGGGCCTTACACTGAAGCTTTCTTT	CASSLSGGPYTEAFF	TRBJ1-1	NA	NA	TRBV7-3
TGTGCCAGCAGATATACAGGGGGCCGGTCTGGCTACACCTTC	CASRYTGGRSGYTF	TRBJ1-2	NA	TRBD1	TRBV28
TGCGCCAGCAGTGAGGGAACTACTAGCACAGATACGCAGTATTTT	CASSEGTTSTDTQYF	TRBJ2-3	NA	NA	TRBV10-1
TGTGCCAGCAGCGTAGCAGCGGGGAACACCGGGGAGCTGTTTTTT	CASSVAAGNTGELFF	TRBJ2-2	NA	NA	TRBV9
TGTGCCAGCAACGAGGGGGACAGGGGCAGGGAGACCCAGTACTTC	CASNEGDRGRETQYF	TRBJ2-5	NA	TRBD1	TRBV7-9
TGCAGCGTTGATTGGGACACGGAGGAGCAGTACTTC	CSVDWDTEEQYF	TRBJ2-7	few	NA	TRBV29-1
TGCGCCAGCAGATTAAGCGGACTTCGGACGCACACGAGGTACGAGCAGTACTTC	CASRLSGLRTHTRYEQYF	TRBJ2-7	once	NA	TRBV5-1
TGTGCCAGCAGTGAGACAGGGTATTCACCCCTCCACTTT	CASSETGYSPLHF	TRBJ1-6	NA	TRBD1	TRBV6-4
TGTGCCAGCAGCTTAGCTCTAGTAGAGACCCAGTACTTC	CASSLALVETQYF	TRBJ2-5	NA	NA	TRBV7-2
TGCGCCAGCAGGATGGACAGCCGAGAGACCCAGTACTTC	CASRMDSRETQYF	TRBJ2-5	NA	NA	TRBV5-1
TGTGCCAGCAGCCAAGCGGGGGGTCGAACAGATACGCAGTATTTT	CASSQAGGRTDTQYF	TRBJ2-3	NA	TRBD2	TRBV3-1/TRBV3-2
TGCGCCAGCAGCTTGATGGGACAGGGGAACACCGGGGAGCTGTTTTTT	CASSLMGQGNTGELFF	TRBJ2-2	NA	TRBD1	TRBV5-1
TGTGCCAGTAGTAGTCGCTACGAGCAGTACTTC	CASSSRYEQYF	TRBJ2-7	NA	NA	TRBV19